What follows describes a single TCR beta chain. This entry belongs to a study of blood T cell repertoires in COVID-19. Recruits, aged roughly 18 to 95 years, lived in 24 US areas. Trimming took 5 bases from V and 6 from J, leaving 17 bases between them. CDR3 length: 14 amino acids. The germline gives CDR1 GTSNPN, CDR2 SVGIG (reference sequence). In the authors' methods: Estimation of nucleated cell counts was performed using reference gene primer amplification. Method: immunoSEQ multiplex PCR; TCRdb's copy keeps in-frame clones and lacks some. V, J and clone size are those of that table, while D and trimming were read from the DNA. This table has under 500,000 clones, nearly 90% appearing once.

The clonotype was recovered from a woman under 30 with acute COVID-19. The chain recombines TRBV30 with TRBJ2-1, with D perhaps TRBD1 (6 bases). The specimen was PBMCs or T cells enriched from blood (not recorded which). CDR3: CAWGGTERSNEQFF. CDR3 DNA: TGTGCCTGGGGGGGCACGGAGCGGTCCAATGAGCAGTTCTTC.